This TCR beta chain is from a study of regulatory T cells in long-lasting Graves disease. This clonotype was seen a handful of times. Building the TCR beta libraries relied on iRepertoire HTBI primers, and CDR3 regions underwent Arm-PCR. TCRdb re-called the multiplex PCR reads through MiXCR, storing one row per CDR3 protein. The table includes about 360,000 distinct CDR3 sequences, 16% detected once. The CDR3 sequence is 13 residues long. The V gene lost 1 base and the J gene lost 6 bases, with 7 bases spanning the gap. Germline CDR1 reads SGHTA; CDR2 reads FQGNSA. Time point reported: newly diagnosed GD, antithyroid drugs for less than 3 months. TCR sequences were obtained from RNA taken from PBMCs. The sample was also linked to a second study, of T cells in Graves' hyperthyroidism and ophthalmopathy.

The chain is built from TRBV7-2 and TRBJ1-5, with unresolved D. This receptor was taken from a woman aged 18-35 years with Graves disease. Here the sequenced sample was peripheral blood mononuclear cells (PBMCs), taken at new diagnosis, from a patient treated with antithyroid drugs. This chain's CDR3 is CASSLGPTQPQHF. For the CDR3, the DNA is TGTGCCAGCAGCTTAGGGCCCACTCAGCCCCAGCATTTT. Full variable domain (outside the CDR3, taken from reference TRBV7-2 and TRBJ1-5): GAGVSQSPSNKVTEKGKDVELRCDPISGHTALYWYRQSLGQGLEFLIYFQGNSAPDKSGLPSDRFSAERTGGSVSTLTIQRTQQEDSAVYLCASSLGPTQPQHFGDGTRLSIL.